These 18 T cell receptor beta chains originate from one sample sequenced in a study of CD8 T cells in ankylosing spondylitis. TCRdb ran MiXCR on the 5' RACE reads and lists one entry per CDR3 protein. Of 150,000 to 200,000 distinct CDR3 sequences in the sample, about 13% are singletons; the top ten hold about 17%. Sequencing was carried out using blood, either unsorted or a sorted T cell fraction (not recorded which). Receptors originate from a male donor with ankylosing spondylitis or in good health (not recorded which).

Concerning this clonotype: At one of its ends the junction is not consistent with the germline gene, which may arise from a read error. J is TRBJ2-3 and V is TRBV20-1, with TRBD2 identical over 8 bases. Germline values: CDR1 DFQATT, CDR2 SNEGSKA (reference sequence). The CDR3 is 16 amino acids. The CDR3: CCARDPSGLFTDTQYF. Written as DNA, the CDR3 is TGCTGTGCTAGAGACCCTAGCGGGCTTTTCACAGATACGCAGTATTTT.

There are a few counts of this clonotype. This CDR3 is CASSFVGAHEQFF. The CDR3 bases are TGTGCCAGCAGTTTTGTTGGGGCCCATGAGCAGTTCTTC. The chain recombines TRBV27 with TRBJ2-1; possibly TRBD1 for D (5 bases). Trimming took off 3 bases at V and 8 bases at J, with 11 bases between the two ends. In germline, CDR1 is MNHEY, CDR2 SMNVEV (reference sequence). The CDR3 sequence is 13 residues long.

This clonotype has more than one count but fewer than ten. V usage is TRBV15 and J usage is TRBJ2-1; D is possibly TRBD2 (7 bases). V lost 2 bases and J 7 bases, leaving 18 bases between the germline ends. Germline-derived CDR1 and CDR2 are LNHNV and YYDKDF (reference sequence). CDR3 length: 16 amino acids. The CDR3, as DNA: TGTGCCACCAGCAGAAGTGGACTAGGGGGTAATAATGAGCAGTTCTTC. Protein: CATSRSGLGGNNEQFF.

This clonotype was seen only a few times. The genes are TRBV7-9 and TRBJ2-7; perhaps TRBD2 as D (5 bases). Germline values: CDR1 SEHNR, CDR2 FQNEAQ (reference sequence). V was shortened by 3 bases and J by 2 bases, with 11 bases between the two germline ends. CDR3 length: 14 amino acids. The CDR3 here is CASSFVQRPYEQYF. In DNA form, the CDR3 reads TGTGCCAGCAGCTTCGTCCAGCGGCCCTACGAGCAGTACTTC.

The chain recombines TRBV2 with TRBJ2-7; maybe TRBD1 (6 bases). The germline gives CDR1 SNHLY, CDR2 FYNNEI. With 8 bases removed from V and 4 bases from J, the gap between germline ends came to 9 bases. The CDR3 is made up of 11 amino acids. This CDR3 is CASGRGYEQYF. Written as DNA, the CDR3 is TGTGCCAGCGGCAGGGGATACGAGCAGTACTTC. Based on the CDR3 plus reference TRBV2 and TRBJ2-7, the full variable domain is EPEVTQTPSHQVTQMGQEVILRCVPISNHLYFYWYRQILGQKVEFLVSFYNNEISEKSEIFDDQFSVERPDGSNFTLKIRSTKLEDSAMYFCASGRGYEQYFGPGTRLTVT.

This clonotype was observed a few times. This chain uses TRBV5-1 with TRBJ1-4; 11 bases fit TRBD1. The CDR3 is 15 amino acids. V shed 4 bases, J shed 5 bases, and the junction held 4 bases outside the gene matches. Germline V lookup: CDR1 SGHRS, CDR2 YFSETQ. CDR3 region: CASSPRTGGNEKLFF. The CDR3 nucleotides read TGCGCCAGCAGCCCGCGGACAGGGGGCAATGAAAAACTGTTTTTT.

This clonotype was detected ten times or more. The rearrangement links TRBV3-1 to TRBJ2-2; the match to TRBD2 covers 12 bases. J lost 6 bases, V lost 1 base, and 0 bases had no gene match. CDR1 is LGHDT and CDR2 is YNNKEL in the germline V gene (reference sequence). The CDR3 covers 15 residues. CDR3 sequence: CASSQGLAGAGELFF. The DNA of the CDR3 is TGTGCCAGCAGCCAAGGACTAGCGGGAGCCGGGGAGCTGTTTTTT.

This rearrangement joins TRBV4-1 to TRBJ1-2, with TRBD1 as a possible D gene (6 bases). The V gene lost 1 base and the J gene lost 7 bases, with 10 bases spanning the gap. From germline, CDR1 is MGHRA and CDR2 YSYEKL. The CDR3 sequence is 13 residues long. The CDR3 spells CASSQGYRAGYTF. DNA for the CDR3: TGCGCCAGCAGCCAAGGGTACAGGGCTGGCTACACCTTC.

This clonotype was detected many times. The chain employs TRBV2 and TRBJ2-7; D is unclear. Trimming cost V 1 base and J 0 bases, with 13 bases left between them. CDR1 is SNHLY and CDR2 is FYNNEI in the germline V gene. The CDR3 runs to 16 residues. CDR3 amino acids: CASSEGVGESSYEQYF. The CDR3 bases are TGTGCCAGCAGTGAAGGAGTAGGAGAAAGCTCCTACGAGCAGTACTTC.

The CDR3 loop reads CASSYRTDYHQVANTGELFF. In DNA form, the CDR3 reads TGTGCCAGCAGTTACAGGACGGATTACCACCAAGTCGCGAACACCGGGGAGCTGTTTTTT. This rearrangement joins TRBV6-2 or TRBV6-3 to TRBJ2-2; D uncertain. The germline V gene encodes CDR1 MNHEY and CDR2 SVGEGT. The CDR3 length is 20 residues. V was pared by 2 bases and J by 0 bases, with 22 bases between.

The V gene is TRBV6-5, the J gene TRBJ2-7; 7 nucleotides align to TRBD1. The CDR3 covers 14 residues. The V segment lost 2 bases and the J segment 3 bases; nucleotides outside the gene matches: 4. Germline V gene lookup returns CDR1 MNHEY and CDR2 SVGAGI. The CDR3: CASSYAAGGYEQYF. CDR3 bases: TGTGCCAGCAGTTACGCGGCAGGGGGCTACGAGCAGTACTTC.

This clonotype was counted a few times. V is TRBV28 and J is TRBJ1-6; TRBD1 aligns across 7 bases. V lost 5 bases to trimming and J lost 0 bases; unmatched junction nucleotides: 7. Germline V gene lookup returns CDR1 MDHEN and CDR2 SYDVKM. This CDR3 region has 17 residues. The CDR3 coding sequence is TGTGCCAGCAGTCCGTGGACAGGCAGCTCCTATAATTCACCCCTCCACTTT. Protein sequence: CASSPWTGSSYNSPLHF.

This clonotype was found a few times. The chain links TRBV20-1 to TRBJ2-7; 10 nucleotides line up with TRBD1. This CDR3 has 14 residues. CDR1 is DFQATT and CDR2 is SNEGSKA in the germline V gene (reference sequence). V lost 1 base and J lost 5; bases outside the gene matches: 5. CDR3: CSARVGQGYHEQYF. CDR3 DNA sequence: TGCAGTGCTAGAGTGGGACAGGGGTACCACGAGCAGTACTTC.

V usage is TRBV11-2 and J usage is TRBJ2-1; 7 positions match TRBD2. V trimming: 0 bases; J trimming: 7 bases; junction bases outside the gene matches: 6. From germline, CDR1 is SGHAT and CDR2 FQNNGV. This CDR3 region has 15 residues. DNA of the CDR3: TGTGCCAGCAGCTTAGATGGGAATAGCGGGAATGAGCAGTTCTTC. It specifies CASSLDGNSGNEQFF.

This clonotype was counted at least ten times. This chain links TRBV12-3 or TRBV12-4 with TRBJ2-1; 11 nucleotides agree with TRBD2. J lost 6 bases, V lost 4 bases, and 2 bases had no gene match. The CDR3 spans 14 residues. CDR3 DNA sequence: TGTGCCAGCAGTTCGGGACTAGCGGTCAATGAGCAGTTCTTC. Translated, it gives CASSSGLAVNEQFF.

This clonotype came up many times. The chain joins TRBV6-5 to TRBJ1-1; D unresolved. Germline V gene lookup returns CDR1 MNHEY and CDR2 SVGAGI. The V gene lost 3 bases and the J gene lost 1 base, with 6 bases spanning the gap. CDR3 length: 13 amino acids. CDR3 bases: TGTGCCAGCAGTTATACTACGAACACTGAAGCTTTCTTT. It is translated as CASSYTTNTEAFF.

This chain connects TRBV11-2 to TRBJ2-1; 10 positions match TRBD1. The CDR3 has 15 amino acids. Germline CDR1 is SGHAT and CDR2 is FQNNGV. J lost 3 bases, V lost 5 bases, and 4 bases had no gene match. CDR3 in amino acids: CASSPDRGIYNEQFF. The CDR3 coding sequence is TGTGCCAGCAGCCCGGACAGGGGGATCTACAATGAGCAGTTCTTC.

There are a few counts of this clonotype. The chain combines TRBV30 with TRBJ2-1; D ambiguous. Germline V gene sequence: CDR1 GTSNPN, CDR2 SVGIG (reference sequence). V gave up 0 bases and J gave up 0 bases, with 9 bases separating them. This CDR3 comprises 15 residues. The CDR3 DNA sequence: TGTGCCTGGAGTGTAGGGTTGGGCTCCTACAATGAGCAGTTCTTC. Translated, it gives CAWSVGLGSYNEQFF. The full variable domain, in which reference TRBV30 and TRBJ2-1 provide the parts outside the CDR3, is SQTIHQWPATLVQPVGSPLSLECTVEGTSNPNLYWYRQAAGRGLQLLFYSVGIGQISSEVPQNLSASRPQDRQFILSSKKLLLSDSGFYLCAWSVGLGSYNEQFFGPGTRLTVL.